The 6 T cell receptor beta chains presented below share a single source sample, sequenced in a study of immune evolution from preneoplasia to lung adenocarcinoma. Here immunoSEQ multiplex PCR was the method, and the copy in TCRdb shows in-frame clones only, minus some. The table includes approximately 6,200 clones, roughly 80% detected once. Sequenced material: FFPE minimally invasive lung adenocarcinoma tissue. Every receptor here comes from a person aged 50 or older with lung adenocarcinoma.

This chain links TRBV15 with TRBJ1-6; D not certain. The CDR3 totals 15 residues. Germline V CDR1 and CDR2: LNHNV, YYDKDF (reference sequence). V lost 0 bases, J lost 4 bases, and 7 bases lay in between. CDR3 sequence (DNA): TGTGCCACCAGCAGAGACACCTCGTATAATTCACCCCTCCACTTT. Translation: CATSRDTSYNSPLHF.

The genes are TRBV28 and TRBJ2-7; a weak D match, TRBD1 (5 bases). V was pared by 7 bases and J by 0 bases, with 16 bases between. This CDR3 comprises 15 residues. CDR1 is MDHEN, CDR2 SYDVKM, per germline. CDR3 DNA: TGTGCCAGCACCCTGGGGCATACCAGCTCCTACGAGCAGTACTTC. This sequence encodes CASTLGHTSSYEQYF.

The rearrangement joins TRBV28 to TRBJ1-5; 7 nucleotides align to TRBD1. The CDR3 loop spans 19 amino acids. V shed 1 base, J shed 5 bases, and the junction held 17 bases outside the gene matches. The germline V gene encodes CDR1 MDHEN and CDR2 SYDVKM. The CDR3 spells CASSLSIGPNRGSYQPQHF. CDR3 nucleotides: TGTGCCAGCAGTTTATCAATTGGCCCAAACAGGGGCTCCTATCAGCCCCAGCATTTT.

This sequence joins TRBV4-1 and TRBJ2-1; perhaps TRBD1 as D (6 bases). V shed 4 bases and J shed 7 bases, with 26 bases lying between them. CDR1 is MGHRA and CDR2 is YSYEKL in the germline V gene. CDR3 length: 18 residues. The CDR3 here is CASSRFGIRFRGWNEQFF. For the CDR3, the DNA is TGCGCCAGCAGCCGATTTGGGATTAGATTTAGGGGGTGGAATGAGCAGTTCTTC.

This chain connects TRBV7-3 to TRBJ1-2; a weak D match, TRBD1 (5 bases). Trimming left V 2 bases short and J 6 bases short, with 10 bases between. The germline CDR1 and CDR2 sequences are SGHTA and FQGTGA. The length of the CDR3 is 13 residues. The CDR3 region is CASSLFRVDGYTF. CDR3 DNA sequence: TGTGCCAGCAGCTTATTCAGGGTGGATGGCTACACCTTC.

In DNA, the CDR3 is TGTGCCACCTCGGAGCTTAATCAGCCCCAGCATTTT. It encodes CATSELNQPQHF. V is TRBV10-3 and J is TRBJ1-5; no firm D call. Trimming stripped 10 bases from V and 4 bases from J, with 11 bases between. The CDR3 contains 12 residues. The germline gives CDR1 ENHRY, CDR2 SYGVKD.